This T cell receptor beta chain emerged from a study of radiation and T cells in renal cell carcinoma. In the study overall: Nephrectomy followed 15 Gy stereotactic body radiation by 4 weeks.

The time point was: blood 2 weeks post-SBRT. Treatment: 15 Gy SBRT to primary tumor, nephrectomy 4 weeks later. Blood was sampled at baseline, 2 weeks and 4 weeks after SBRT. Sequencing was performed with immunoSEQ multiplex PCR; in TCRdb, only in-frame clones are kept and a portion is missing. The table includes 120,000 or so clones, about 88% detected once. Study findings and constraints: In blood, top tumor clones expanded by 2 weeks, shrinking by 4. Baseline intratumoral clonotype presence is unknown without pretreatment biopsies.

About this clone itself: Its antigen remains unknown.

The V gene's germline CDR1 is LNHDA and CDR2 SQIVND (reference sequence). This CDR3 is 15 amino acids long. The V end was cut by 6 bases, the J end by 1 base, with 12 bases between. The rearrangement links TRBV19 to TRBJ1-4; D ambiguous. Sample: blood, taken from a patient whose treatment included radiotherapy and nephrectomy. The clonotype comes from a woman in her 70s with renal cell carcinoma. CDR3 in amino acids: CASSTWKGTNEKLFF. The CDR3 DNA follows: TGTGCCAGTAGCACTTGGAAGGGAACTAATGAAAAACTGTTTTTT.